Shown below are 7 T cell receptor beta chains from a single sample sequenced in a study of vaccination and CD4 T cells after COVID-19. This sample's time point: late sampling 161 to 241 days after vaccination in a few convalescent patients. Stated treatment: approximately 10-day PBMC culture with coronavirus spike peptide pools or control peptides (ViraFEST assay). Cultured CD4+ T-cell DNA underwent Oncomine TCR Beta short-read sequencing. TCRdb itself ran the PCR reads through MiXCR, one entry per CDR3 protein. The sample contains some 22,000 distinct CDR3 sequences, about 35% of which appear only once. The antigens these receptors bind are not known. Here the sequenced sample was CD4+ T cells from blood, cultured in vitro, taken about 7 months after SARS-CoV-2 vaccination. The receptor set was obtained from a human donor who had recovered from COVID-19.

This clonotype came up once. The DNA for the CDR3 is TGTGCCAGCAGCGGGCGACAGGGCCCACTCTATGGCTACACCTTC. It yields the protein CASSGRQGPLYGYTF. V is TRBV21-1 and J is TRBJ1-2; TRBD1, the table's D call, lacks a check against the DNA. TRBV21-1 is a pseudogene segment. The CDR3 extends over 15 amino acids.

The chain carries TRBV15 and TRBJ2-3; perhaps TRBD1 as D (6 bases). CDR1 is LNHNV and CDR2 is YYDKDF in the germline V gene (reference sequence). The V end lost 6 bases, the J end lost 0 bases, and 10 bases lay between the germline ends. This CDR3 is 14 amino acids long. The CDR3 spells CATRETGSTDTQYF. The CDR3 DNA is TGTGCCACCAGAGAGACAGGCAGCACAGATACGCAGTATTTT.

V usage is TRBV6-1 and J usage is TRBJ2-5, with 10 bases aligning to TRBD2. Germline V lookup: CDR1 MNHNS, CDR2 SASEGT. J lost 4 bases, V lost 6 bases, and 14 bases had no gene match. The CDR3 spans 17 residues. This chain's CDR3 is CASRPLPSGRATETQYF. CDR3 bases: TGTGCCAGCAGGCCCCTGCCCAGCGGGAGGGCCACAGAGACCCAGTACTTC.

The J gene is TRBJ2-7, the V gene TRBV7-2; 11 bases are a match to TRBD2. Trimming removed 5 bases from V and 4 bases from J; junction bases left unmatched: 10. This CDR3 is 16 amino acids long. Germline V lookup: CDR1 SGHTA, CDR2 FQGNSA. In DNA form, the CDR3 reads TGTGCCAGCAGCCCGGGGTGGTTAGCGGGAGGGTACGAGCAGTACTTC. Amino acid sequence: CASSPGWLAGGYEQYF.

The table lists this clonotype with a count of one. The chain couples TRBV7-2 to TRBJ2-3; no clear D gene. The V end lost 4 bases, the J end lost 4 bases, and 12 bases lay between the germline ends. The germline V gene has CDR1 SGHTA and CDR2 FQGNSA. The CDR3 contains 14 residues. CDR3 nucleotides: TGTGCCAGCAGCTCGAACGGTCGGGCAGATACGCAGTATTTT. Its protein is CASSSNGRADTQYF.

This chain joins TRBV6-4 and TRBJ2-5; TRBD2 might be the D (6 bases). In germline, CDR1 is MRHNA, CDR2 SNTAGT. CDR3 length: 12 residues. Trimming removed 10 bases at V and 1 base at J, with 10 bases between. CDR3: CATGVSQETQYF. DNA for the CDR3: TGTGCCACGGGGGTGAGCCAAGAGACCCAGTACTTC.

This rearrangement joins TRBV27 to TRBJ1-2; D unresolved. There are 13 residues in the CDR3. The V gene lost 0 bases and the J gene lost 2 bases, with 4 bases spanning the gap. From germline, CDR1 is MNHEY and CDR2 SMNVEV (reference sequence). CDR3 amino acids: CASSLSRNYGYTF. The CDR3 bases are TGTGCCAGCAGTTTATCCAGGAACTATGGCTACACCTTC.